There are a few counts of the clone carrying this T cell receptor (beta chain). TCRdb reprocessed the RT-PCR reads with MiXCR, giving one entry per CDR3 protein. The sample lists about 700,000 distinct CDR3 sequences, 12% to 15% occurring once. The CDR3 has 15 residues. Germline assignment: CDR1 MDHEN and CDR2 SYDVKM. V was clipped by 5 bases and J by 6 bases; unmatched bases: 6. This receptor was identified in a female donor in good health, serving as a healthy control. This chain joins TRBV28 and TRBJ2-2, with TRBD2 matching over 10 bases. The specimen was memory CD4+ T cells from blood. This CDR3 reads CASSPSAGGAGELFF. DNA for the CDR3: TGTGCCAGCAGTCCCTCAGCGGGAGGGGCCGGGGAGCTGTTTTTT.